Listed here is a single TCR beta chain. No antigen is known for it. This sample was taken from a study of cytomegalovirus exposure and HLA in healthy donors. Study-wide points: Trimming of TCR beta V- and J-genes showed a link, identified in a later analysis, to a missense DCLRE1C variant.

V was pared by 4 bases and J by 5 bases, with 7 bases of the junction left unmatched. This CDR3 has 15 amino acids. Germline CDR1 and CDR2: SGHRS and YFSETQ. 13 Jbeta primers and 60 Vbeta primers were used for the PCR. Repertoires were generated with immunoSEQ multiplex PCR, while TCRdb's copy carries only in-frame clones and drops some. Of about 140,000 clones listed, 70% to 85% were seen once; the top ten hold 1.5% to 2%. The sample taken for sequencing was PBMCs. The chain employs TRBV5-1 and TRBJ2-7, with TRBD1 matching over 12 bases. This TCR derives from a man aged 40-49 years in good health and CMV-seronegative. Written as DNA, the CDR3 is TGCGCCAGCAGCGTTCCGGGACAGGGGGCTAACGAGCAGTACTTC. It yields the protein CASSVPGQGANEQYF.